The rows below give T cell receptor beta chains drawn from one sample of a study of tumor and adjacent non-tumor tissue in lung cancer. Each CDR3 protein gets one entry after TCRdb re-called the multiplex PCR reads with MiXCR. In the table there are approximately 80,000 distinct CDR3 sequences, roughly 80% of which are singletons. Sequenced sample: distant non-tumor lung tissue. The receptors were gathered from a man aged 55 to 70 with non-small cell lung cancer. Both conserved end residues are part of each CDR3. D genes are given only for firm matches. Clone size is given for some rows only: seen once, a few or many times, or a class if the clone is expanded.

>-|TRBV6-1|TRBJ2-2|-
TGTGCCAGCAGCCGGGACCGGGGATCCCGGGAGCTGTTTTTT
CASSRDRGSRELFF
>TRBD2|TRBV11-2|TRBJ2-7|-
TGTGCCAGCAACCCCCTGTCCGGGGCAGCGGGAACATACAAGCAGTACTTC
CASNPLSGAAGTYKQYF
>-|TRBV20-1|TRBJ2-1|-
TGCAGTGCTAGTATGGAATCTAGTGTCGAGCAGTTCTTC
CSASMESSVEQFF
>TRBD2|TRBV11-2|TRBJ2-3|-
TGTGCCAGCAGCTTTCCCAGCGGGGGGACATATACGTGGTATTTT
CASSFPSGGTYTWYF
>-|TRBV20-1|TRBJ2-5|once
TGCAATGCTAGAGATATGAAGGGGATTAGCAAGAGAGAGACCCAGTACTTC
CNARDMKGISKRETQYF
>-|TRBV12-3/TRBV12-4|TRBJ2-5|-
TGTGCCAGCAAGAAAGAGGGATCAGGGGAGAGCCAGTACTTC
CASKKEGSGESQYF
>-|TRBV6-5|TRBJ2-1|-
TGTGCGAGCCGAAGTCAGGATCAGAATGAGCAGTTCTTC
CASRSQDQNEQFF
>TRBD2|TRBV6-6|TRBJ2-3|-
TGTGACAGCAGTTACGGTCTAGCGGGGGGCACAGATACGCAGTATTTT
CDSSYGLAGGTDTQYF
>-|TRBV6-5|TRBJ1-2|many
TGTGCCAGCAGTGGAGCCTTAGACGAGGGGGAACAATACGTTGCGTCGTATGGCTACACCTTC
CASSGALDEGEQYVASYGYTF
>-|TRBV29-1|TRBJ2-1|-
TGCAGCGTCCCGAGATTAGCGGACCTCCGGGAGCAGTTCTTC
CSVPRLADLREQFF
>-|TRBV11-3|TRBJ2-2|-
TGTGGCAGCAGCTTCCGGGGAGCTGGAGGATACAGAGCCGGGGAGCTGTTTTTT
CGSSFRGAGGYRAGELFF
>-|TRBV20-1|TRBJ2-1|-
TGCAGTACTGACTCAGTGGGGGGACCGTGGAATGAGCAGTTCTTC
CSTDSVGGPWNEQFF
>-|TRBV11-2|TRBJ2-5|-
TGTGCCAGCACCTCCACAATGGGGGGGCCAGAGGAGACACAGTACTTC
CASTSTMGGPEETQYF
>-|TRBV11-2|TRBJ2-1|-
TGTGCCAGCAGCTTAGGGGACAATAATCAGTTCTTC
CASSLGDNNQFF
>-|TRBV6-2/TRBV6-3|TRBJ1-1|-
TGTGCCAGCAGTTACCCCTACGGGAATATTGAAGGTTTCTTT
CASSYPYGNIEGFF
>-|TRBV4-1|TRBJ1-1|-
TGCGCCAGTAAGCGAGAGGGGGATACTGAAGCTTTCTTT
CASKREGDTEAFF
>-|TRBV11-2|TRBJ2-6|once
TGTGCCAGCACTCCTATCTCTGGGTCCGACCTCCTGAGTTTC
CASTPISGSDLLSF
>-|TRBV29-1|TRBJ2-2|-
TGCACCGTTGTAGCCAGGAACACCGGGGAGCTGTTGTTT
CTVVARNTGELLF
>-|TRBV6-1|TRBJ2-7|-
TGTGCCAGCGGTGACTTTACAGGGTCCTACGAGCAGTACTTC
CASGDFTGSYEQYF
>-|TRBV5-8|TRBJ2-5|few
TGTGCCAGCAGCTTGGCGGACAAAGAGACCCAGTACTTC
CASSLADKETQYF
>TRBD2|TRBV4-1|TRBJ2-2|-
TGCGCCAGCAGCCAAGTGGGATCTAGCGGGATATTTGCCGGGGAGCTGTTTTTT
CASSQVGSSGIFAGELFF
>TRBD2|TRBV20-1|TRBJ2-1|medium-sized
TGCAGTGCTAGAGAGGGTAGCGGGAGGAGCAATGAGCAGTTCTTC
CSAREGSGRSNEQFF
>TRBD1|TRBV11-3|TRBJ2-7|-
TGTGCCAGCAGTTTAGTGACAGGGAGATACTACGAGCAGTACTTC
CASSLVTGRYYEQYF
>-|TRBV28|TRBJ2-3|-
TGCGCCAGCAGTTTAAGTGGGAGTCTTATCACAGATACGCAGTATTTT
CASSLSGSLITDTQYF
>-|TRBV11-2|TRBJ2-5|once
TGTGCCAGCACCGTAGGGGGAGAGACCCAGCGCTTC
CASTVGGETQRF
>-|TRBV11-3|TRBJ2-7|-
TGTGCTAACAGCCCCCGGAGGCCCTACGAGCAGTACTTC
CANSPRRPYEQYF
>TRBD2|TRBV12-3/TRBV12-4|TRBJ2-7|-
TGTGCCAGCAGCACCGCGGGAGTCAGAACCGAGCAGTGCTTC
CASSTAGVRTEQCF
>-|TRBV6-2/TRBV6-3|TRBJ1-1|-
TGTGCCAGCAAATACCCCTACGGGAACACTGAAGCCTTCTTT
CASKYPYGNTEAFF
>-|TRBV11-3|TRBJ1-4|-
TGTGCCAGCATGGGGCAGGATCGTGAAAAAATGTTTTTT
CASMGQDREKMFF
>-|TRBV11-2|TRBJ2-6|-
TGTGCCAGGAGTCCTATCTATGGGGCCGACGTCTTGACTTTC
CARSPIYGADVLTF
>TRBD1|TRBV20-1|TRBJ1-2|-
TGCAGTGCTGGATATTCGGGACAGGGATTTGGCTACACCTTC
CSAGYSGQGFGYTF
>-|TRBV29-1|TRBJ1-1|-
TGTAGCGTTGAAGATGGATCCACTGAAGCTTTCTTT
CSVEDGSTEAFF
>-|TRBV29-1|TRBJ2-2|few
TGCAGGGTTGTGGCCAGGAACACCGGGGAGCTGTTTTTT
CRVVARNTGELFF
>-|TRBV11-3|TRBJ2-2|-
TGTGCCAGCAGCCGGGACGTGGGAGCGTCCGGGGAGCTGTTTTTT
CASSRDVGASGELFF
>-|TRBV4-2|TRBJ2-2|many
TGTGCCAGCAGCCAAGATTTAGGGAACACCGGGGAGCTGTTTTTT
CASSQDLGNTGELFF
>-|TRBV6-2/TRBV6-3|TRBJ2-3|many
TGTGCCAGCAGTTACCCGGCCGGGAAAGGCACAGATACGCAGTATTTT
CASSYPAGKGTDTQYF
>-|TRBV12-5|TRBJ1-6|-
TGTGCTAGTGGTCCTGACAGGTGCAGTTCACCCCTCCATTTT
CASGPDRCSSPLHF
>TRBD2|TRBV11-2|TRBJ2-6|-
TGTGTCAGCGGTCCAACTAGCGTGGGAGCCACTGGGGCCAACGTCCTGACTTTC
CVSGPTSVGATGANVLTF
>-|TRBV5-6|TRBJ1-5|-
TGTGCCAGCAGCATCTACCAGGGACTCAGGCAGTCCCAGCATTTT
CASSIYQGLRQSQHF
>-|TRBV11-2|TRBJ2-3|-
TGTGCCAGCAGCTTAGTGGGGGGGCGCGGGGGCTATCAGACAAATACGCAGTATTTT
CASSLVGGRGGYQTNTQYF
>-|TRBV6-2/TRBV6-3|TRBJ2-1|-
TGTGCCAGTACCGACCGGACAGCCCGTAATAAGCAGTTCTTC
CASTDRTARNKQFF
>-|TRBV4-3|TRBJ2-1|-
TGCGCCACCAGCCGGCCCTCCGGGCCTAGCTCCTACAATGAGCAATTCTTC
CATSRPSGPSSYNEQFF
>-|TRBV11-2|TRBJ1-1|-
TGTGCCAACAGCTTAAGGCGGAACACTGAAGCTCTCTTT
CANSLRRNTEALF
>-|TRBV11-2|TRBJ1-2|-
TGTGTCAGCAATTTCGATGGCAGGGGTAACTATGGCTACACCTTC
CVSNFDGRGNYGYTF
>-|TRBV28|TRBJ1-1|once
TGTGCCAGCAGTTTACTAGCGCGGTCTGAAGCTTTCTTT
CASSLLARSEAFF
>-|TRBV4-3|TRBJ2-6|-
TGCGCCAGCAGCCAGGCGGTGTCTGGGGCCAACGTCCTGACTTTC
CASSQAVSGANVLTF
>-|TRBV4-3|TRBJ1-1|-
TGCGCCAACAGTCAAGATGGGGAAAGGAACTCTGAAGCTTTCTTT
CANSQDGERNSEAFF
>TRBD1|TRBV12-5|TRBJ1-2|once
TGTGCAAGTGACCCGACAGGGGGAAGATTATACTATGGCTACACCTTC
CASDPTGGRLYYGYTF
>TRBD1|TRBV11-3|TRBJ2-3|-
TGTGTCAATAGTTTTCAGGGGGCAGATTCGCAGTATTTT
CVNSFQGADSQYF
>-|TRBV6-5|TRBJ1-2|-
TGTGCCAGCAGACCCAACCGGGACACCCATGGCTACTCCTTC
CASRPNRDTHGYSF
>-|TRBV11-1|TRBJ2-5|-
TGTCCCAGCAGCAAAACGGATAGGGAAGAGACCCAATACTTC
CPSSKTDREETQYF
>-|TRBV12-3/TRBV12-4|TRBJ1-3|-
TGTGCCAGCTCCCTGGACAGCCCGAACTCTGGAAACACCATATATTTT
CASSLDSPNSGNTIYF
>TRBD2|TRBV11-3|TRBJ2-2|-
TGTGCCGGCAGCTCCCGGGGAGCGGGAGGATACAGAAGCGCGGAGCTGTTTTTT
CAGSSRGAGGYRSAELFF
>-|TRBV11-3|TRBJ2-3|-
TGTGCCAGCAGCTTATACACCCCCCCGACGGATACGCAGTATTTT
CASSLYTPPTDTQYF
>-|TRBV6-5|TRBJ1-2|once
TGTGCCAGCAGCTACTCGAATGCGGGGGCGGGTAGCTATGACTACACCTTC
CASSYSNAGAGSYDYTF
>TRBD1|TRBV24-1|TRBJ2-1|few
TGTGCCACCAGTGACTCAGACAGGGCTTATAATGAGCAGTTCTTC
CATSDSDRAYNEQFF
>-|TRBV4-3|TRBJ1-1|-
TGTGCCAGCAGCCAGGACGTTCCGGGCAGTTCGGGCACTGAAACTTTCTTT
CASSQDVPGSSGTETFF
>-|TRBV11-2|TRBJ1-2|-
TGTGCCGGCAGCTCTCTTGGGGGCGGAGCCTTCGGCTGCACCTTC
CAGSSLGGGAFGCTF